This T cell receptor beta chain was recovered during a study of cytomegalovirus exposure and HLA in healthy donors. Whole-study findings and limits: Specificity for CMV antigens was confirmed in vitro for a few of the CMV-associated chains. Researchers counted 180 or so TCR beta chains as cytomegalovirus-associated.

Comment on this clone: Its target is unknown.

Only in-frame clones appear in the TCRdb table, and some are missing; sequencing was by immunoSEQ multiplex PCR. Here the sample spans about 200,000 clones, roughly 84% being singletons. Trimming cost V 1 base and J 1 base, with 10 bases left between them. Germline CDR1 SQVTM, CDR2 ANQGSEA. CDR3 length equals 14 residues. Donors came from a validation cohort of 90 to 150 subjects, distinct from the first 666-subject cohort. This receptor was obtained from a woman between 18 and 30 years old in good health and CMV-seropositive. The sample consisted of PBMCs. The chain has TRBV29-1 and TRBJ1-1, with D hard to call. CDR3 region: CSVEATNENTEAFF. CDR3 nucleotide sequence: TGCAGCGTTGAAGCCACTAACGAGAACACTGAAGCTTTCTTT.